This T cell receptor beta chain is from a study of human T cells and chemical hapten exposure. This clonotype has ten or more counts. Noted time point: healthy volunteer bleed at 2 weeks. RNA extraction used unfractionated whole blood as the source of total RNA. Individual cDNA molecules had unique molecular identifiers attached to them by the library. TCRdb passed the RACE reads through MiXCR, listing each CDR3 protein once. Of roughly 49,000 distinct CDR3 sequences in the sample, approximately 4.5% were seen once. The CDR3 contains 13 residues. The ends were cut back, 5 bases at V and 6 bases at J, with 12 bases in the middle. From germline, CDR1 is SEHNR and CDR2 FQNEAQ (reference sequence).

The specimen sequenced was whole blood. The sequence came from a female donor in good health. Some clones in this sample may be carry-over from other donors' samples. J is TRBJ2-3 and V is TRBV7-9; no clear D gene. CDR3 residues: CASSELAQDTQYF. In DNA, the CDR3 is TGTGCCAGCAGCGAACTTGCACAGGATACGCAGTATTTT.